The next 29 T cell receptor beta chains were all read from a single sample in a study of T cells in Graves' hyperthyroidism and ophthalmopathy. RNA transcripts were the template for amplifying TCR beta CDR3 regions. The primer set for the first-round RT-PCR of the TCR CDR3 was HTBI. Each CDR3 protein gets one entry after TCRdb re-called the multiplex PCR reads with MiXCR. The sample lists approximately 100,000 distinct CDR3 sequences, roughly 40% seen once, with roughly 10% in the top ten. The sample comprised peripheral blood or thyroid tissue (not recorded which). Receptors originate from a woman aged 25 to 39 with Graves' hyperthyroidism.

The chain has TRBV29-1 and TRBJ2-7, with 7 positions matching TRBD1. CDR3 length equals 13 residues. Germline V CDR1 and CDR2: SQVTM, ANQGSEA. The V and J ends lost 3 bases and 2 bases, in that order; junction bases with no gene match: 4. CDR3 in amino acids: CSVDLGQTYEQYF. The CDR3 DNA reads TGCAGCGTTGACTTGGGACAGACCTACGAGCAGTACTTC.

The V gene is TRBV28, the J gene TRBJ1-5, with D possibly being TRBD1 (5 bases). The CDR3 consists of 16 residues. The ends were cut back, 2 bases at V and 0 bases at J, with 11 bases in the middle. CDR1 and CDR2 from the germline V gene are MDHEN and SYDVKM. For the CDR3, the DNA is TGTGCCAGCAGTTTAATTCCAGGGTATAGCAATCAGCCCCAGCATTTT. Protein: CASSLIPGYSNQPQHF.

This clonotype was counted ten times or more. The rearrangement joins TRBV5-5 to TRBJ2-7; D might be TRBD2 (5 bases). V gave up 4 bases and J gave up 7 bases, with 18 bases separating them. Per germline, CDR1 SGHKS and CDR2 YYEKEE (reference sequence). CDR3 length equals 14 residues. DNA of the CDR3: TGTGCCAGCAGCCTCCCGTTCGGGATTGAGGAGCAGTACTTC. Its translation is CASSLPFGIEEQYF.

The V gene is TRBV7-2, the J gene TRBJ2-3, with 7 positions matching TRBD2. The CDR3 length is 15 residues. Per the germline V gene, CDR1 is SGHTA and CDR2 is FQGNSA. V gave up 5 bases and J gave up 0 bases; unmatched junction bases: 5. The CDR3 here is CASSRTRPSTDTQYF. The CDR3 DNA follows: TGTGCCAGCAGCCGGACTAGGCCTAGCACAGATACGCAGTATTTT.

This clonotype came up many times. The chain joins TRBV2 to TRBJ1-2; D is perhaps TRBD1 (6 bases). Per germline, CDR1 SNHLY and CDR2 FYNNEI. The ends were cut back, 8 bases at V and 7 bases at J, with 17 bases in the middle. The CDR3 has 13 amino acids. The chain's CDR3 is CASLRPSTGGYTF. The DNA of the CDR3 is TGTGCCAGCCTTAGGCCCTCGACAGGTGGCTACACCTTC. Looking up the rest from reference TRBV2 and TRBJ1-2 gives the full variable domain: EPEVTQTPSHQVTQMGQEVILRCVPISNHLYFYWYRQILGQKVEFLVSFYNNEISEKSEIFDDQFSVERPDGSNFTLKIRSTKLEDSAMYFCASLRPSTGGYTFGSGTRLTVV.

The table lists this clonotype with many counts. This chain joins TRBV28 and TRBJ1-5; 7 bases map to TRBD1. The CDR3 spans 14 residues. Trimming took 4 bases from V and 3 from J; bases not matched to a gene: 3. Per germline, CDR1 MDHEN and CDR2 SYDVKM. The CDR3 here is CASSSDRVNQPQHF. Here the CDR3 DNA reads TGTGCCAGCAGTTCCGACAGGGTCAATCAGCCCCAGCATTTT.

This clonotype was seen many times. This sequence joins TRBV9 and TRBJ2-3; no firm D call. The CDR3 is 14 amino acids. Germline V gene data show CDR1 as SGDLS and CDR2 as YYNGEE. V lost 2 bases to trimming and J lost 4 bases, with 11 bases between them. This CDR3 reads CASSVRRLSDTQYF. The CDR3 DNA sequence: TGTGCCAGCAGCGTTAGAAGACTTTCAGATACGCAGTATTTT.

In its sample, this clonotype was seen many times. The chain is built from TRBV20-1 and TRBJ2-7; D is uncertain. Trimming shortened V by 6 bases and J by 11 bases, and 17 bases separated the two germline ends. Per germline, CDR1 DFQATT and CDR2 SNEGSKA (reference sequence). The CDR3 contains 11 residues. The CDR3 region has the DNA TGCAGTGCCACGGACGGTTTAGGGAAGTACTTC. This translates into CSATDGLGKYF.

The chain couples TRBV7-9 to TRBJ2-5, with D possibly matching TRBD2 (6 bases). The CDR3 runs to 15 residues. Germline V lookup: CDR1 SEHNR, CDR2 FQNEAQ (reference sequence). The V end lost 1 base, the J end lost 0 bases, and 9 bases lay between the germline ends. CDR3 sequence: CASSLDGTHQETQYF. CDR3 in DNA: TGTGCCAGCAGCTTAGATGGGACTCACCAAGAGACCCAGTACTTC.

This clonotype was seen many times. This chain uses TRBV5-1 with TRBJ1-2; D is uncertain. The CDR3 extends over 14 amino acids. V dropped 0 bases and J dropped 4 bases, with 10 bases sitting between them. In germline, CDR1 is SGHRS, CDR2 YFSETQ. The CDR3 protein is CASSLEQRFYGYTF. The DNA of the CDR3 is TGCGCCAGCAGCTTGGAACAGAGATTCTATGGCTACACCTTC.

This clonotype showed up many times. V and J are TRBV7-2 and TRBJ2-2; no clear D. The germline V and J ends were trimmed by 5 bases and 7 bases, with 8 bases remaining between them. The CDR3 extends over 12 amino acids. Germline V gene sequence: CDR1 SGHTA, CDR2 FQGNSA. DNA of the CDR3: TGTGCCAGCAGCCCAACCAACGGGGAGCTGTTTTTT. Protein product: CASSPTNGELFF.

This clonotype occurred many times. This rearrangement joins TRBV7-3 to TRBJ1-5; D perhaps matches TRBD1 (5 bases). The CDR3 has 13 amino acids. The germline CDR1 and CDR2 sequences are SGHTA and FQGTGA. The V gene lost 3 bases and the J gene lost 5 bases, with 8 bases spanning the gap. CDR3 protein: CASSLGGDQPQHF. CDR3 bases: TGTGCCAGCAGCTTGGGGGGGGATCAGCCCCAGCATTTT.

The chain employs TRBV7-2 and TRBJ2-5; possible D gene TRBD2, 5 bases. The V gene lost 2 bases and the J gene lost 1 base, with 5 bases spanning the gap. Germline-derived CDR1 and CDR2 are SGHTA and FQGNSA. This CDR3 spans 13 amino acids. The CDR3 DNA is TGTGCCAGCAGCTTACGGGGCCAAGAGACCCAGTACTTC. This gives the protein CASSLRGQETQYF.

V is TRBV20-1 and J is TRBJ2-5; 11 bases line up with TRBD2. The V segment lost 5 bases and the J segment 7 bases; nucleotides outside the gene matches: 12. CDR1 DFQATT and CDR2 SNEGSKA come from the germline V gene (reference sequence). This CDR3 has 15 residues. CDR3 nucleotides: TGCAGTGCTTCCCTGACTAGCGGGAACGTCGGGACCCAGTACTTC. It specifies CSASLTSGNVGTQYF.

V usage is TRBV20-1 and J usage is TRBJ1-5, with 10 bases that match TRBD1. CDR3 size: 17 residues. With 3 bases clipped from V and 6 bases from J, the junction kept 14 bases outside the gene matches. Germline assignment: CDR1 DFQATT and CDR2 SNEGSKA (reference sequence). The CDR3, as DNA: TGCAGTGCTAGTTTTGGATGGACAGGGGGAACGGGTCAGCCCCAGCATTTT. It yields the protein CSASFGWTGGTGQPQHF.

The rearrangement joins TRBV7-6 to TRBJ2-5; TRBD1 matches 9 bases. With 5 bases clipped from V and 3 bases from J, the junction kept 16 bases outside the gene matches. CDR1 is SGHVS and CDR2 is FNYEAQ in the germline V gene. The CDR3 has 18 amino acids. CDR3 region: CASSLYRGREFYEETQYF. CDR3 nucleotide sequence: TGTGCCAGCAGCCTTTACAGGGGGCGGGAGTTTTACGAAGAGACCCAGTACTTC.

This chain uses TRBV7-2 with TRBJ2-7; 9 bases align to TRBD1. The germline V gene has CDR1 SGHTA and CDR2 FQGNSA. The CDR3 is 13 residues long. V shed 8 bases, J shed 5 bases, and the junction held 7 bases outside the gene matches. CDR3 in amino acids: CASGQGPGDEQYF. The CDR3 nucleotides are TGTGCCAGCGGACAGGGGCCCGGGGACGAGCAGTACTTC.

This clonotype was seen many times. V is TRBV7-3 and J is TRBJ1-6; D is uncertain. The CDR3 has 15 amino acids. Germline CDR1 and CDR2: SGHTA and FQGTGA. V gave up 5 bases and J gave up 7 bases, with 15 bases separating them. CDR3 loop: CASSPGPPRNSPLHF. CDR3 bases: TGTGCCAGCAGCCCTGGCCCGCCTAGGAATTCACCCCTCCACTTT.

This clonotype was detected only once. A junction boundary mismatches the germline segment, possibly from a read error. This rearrangement joins TRBV10-2 to TRBJ2-7; 8 nucleotides align to TRBD1. CDR1 and CDR2 (germline): WSHSY, SAAADI. This CDR3 comprises 14 residues. The CDR3 DNA is TGCGCCAGCAGCCAGCGGACAGGGACCTACGAGCAGTGCTTC. It yields the protein CASSQRTGTYEQCF.

The gene calls are TRBV20-1 and TRBJ1-5; 10 nucleotides agree with TRBD1. The V and J ends lost 6 bases and 11 bases, in that order; junction bases with no gene match: 13. Per the germline V gene, CDR1 is DFQATT and CDR2 is SNEGSKA (reference sequence). The CDR3 sequence is 14 residues long. CDR3 in DNA: TGCAGTGCGCGGGACAGGGGAGGCCAAGAGACCCAGCATTTT. This translates into CSARDRGGQETQHF.

This sequence joins TRBV10-3 and TRBJ2-1, with 11 bases lining up with TRBD2. The V gene's germline CDR1 is ENHRY and CDR2 SYGVKD. The CDR3 contains 15 residues. The V segment lost 10 bases and the J segment 5 bases; nucleotides outside the gene matches: 10. CDR3 protein: CATKLAGVFNNEQFF. In nucleotides, the CDR3 is TGTGCCACCAAACTAGCGGGAGTTTTCAACAATGAGCAGTTCTTC.

Many counts were recorded for this clonotype. The chain uses TRBV5-1 and TRBJ2-6, with D perhaps TRBD2 (5 bases). Trimming removed 5 bases from V and 2 bases from J, with 11 bases in between. The germline gives CDR1 SGHRS, CDR2 YFSETQ. The CDR3 has 15 amino acids. The CDR3 nucleotides are TGCGCCAGCAGTGGAGACGGGGCTGGGGCCAACGTCCTGACTTTC. Translating it yields CASSGDGAGANVLTF.

On this clonotype itself: Germline and junction disagree at one end, which may indicate a read error. This sequence joins TRBV12-3 or TRBV12-4 and TRBJ1-1; 8 bases are a match to TRBD1. There are 14 residues in the CDR3. CDR3 loop: CASSNPGGVADASF. The DNA for the CDR3 is TGTGCCAGCAGTAACCCAGGGGGCGTGGCTGACGCTTCCTTT.

This clonotype occurred many times. The J gene is TRBJ1-6, the V gene TRBV20-1, with D uncertain. The CDR3 has 14 amino acids. Germline V lookup: CDR1 DFQATT, CDR2 SNEGSKA (reference sequence). The V end was cut by 8 bases, the J end by 0 bases, with 11 bases between. The CDR3 spells CSTRGSSYNSPLHF. The CDR3 nucleotides read TGCAGTACAAGAGGGAGCTCCTATAATTCACCCCTCCACTTT.

This clonotype was seen at least ten times. The rearrangement links TRBV9 to TRBJ1-2; possible D gene TRBD1, 5 bases. Germline V gives CDR1 SGDLS, CDR2 YYNGEE. The CDR3 is made up of 13 amino acids. V shed 3 bases and J shed 3 bases, with 9 bases lying between them. CDR3 in DNA: TGTGCCAGCAGCGAGGGGCCCTACTATGGCTACACCTTC. Its protein product is CASSEGPYYGYTF. Filled out from reference TRBV9 and TRBJ1-2, the complete variable domain reads DSGVTQTPKHLITATGQRVTLRCSPRSGDLSVYWYQQSLDQGLQFLIQYYNGEERAKGNILERFSAQQFPDLHSELNLSSLELGDSALYFCASSEGPYYGYTFGSGTRLTVV.

Worth noting for this clonotype: The junction departs from germline at one end; a sequencing error may be responsible. The chain has TRBV7-7 and TRBJ2-5, with D perhaps matching TRBD1 (5 bases). Germline loops: CDR1 SSHAT, CDR2 FNYEAQ (reference sequence). This CDR3 is 12 amino acids long. The CDR3 nucleotides are TGTGCTAGCAGACAGACCCAAGAGACCCAGTACTTC. Residues: CASRQTQETQYF.

This clonotype qualifies as medium-sized (0.01 to 0.1%). V and J are TRBV10-3 and TRBJ1-2; D not certain. Trimming removed 3 bases at V and 3 bases at J, with 11 bases between. The CDR3 has 14 residues. CDR1 is ENHRY, CDR2 SYGVKD, per germline. The DNA of the CDR3 is TGTGCCATCAGTGACGCACCGCGGTACTATGGCTACACCTTC. Translation gives CAISDAPRYYGYTF.

Many counts were recorded for this clonotype. This chain connects TRBV7-9 to TRBJ2-5; D call uncertain. The germline V gene encodes CDR1 SEHNR and CDR2 FQNEAQ (reference sequence). V lost 4 bases, J lost 5 bases, and 14 bases lay in between. The CDR3 has 14 amino acids. CDR3 protein: CASSSPVGWETQYF. The CDR3 nucleotides are TGTGCCAGCAGCTCACCGGTGGGGTGGGAGACCCAGTACTTC.

The chain recombines TRBV10-3 with TRBJ2-7, with 11 bases that match TRBD2. Germline-derived CDR1 and CDR2 are ENHRY and SYGVKD. The V segment lost 9 bases and the J segment 0 bases; nucleotides outside the gene matches: 1. The CDR3 loop spans 13 amino acids. Here the CDR3 reads CAITSGSSYEQYF. CDR3 nucleotides: TGTGCCATAACTAGCGGGAGCTCCTACGAGCAGTACTTC.